The clone carrying this T cell receptor beta chain appeared many times. The data derive from a study of identical twins. CDR1 is ENHRY, CDR2 SYGVKD, per germline. The CDR3 has 16 amino acids. V was pared by 5 bases and J by 0 bases, with 15 bases between. Template switching introduced a universal primer site, and the cDNA bore unique molecular identifiers. One entry per CDR3 protein results from TCRdb running MiXCR on the 5' RACE reads. The sample has a few hundred thousand distinct CDR3 sequences; roughly 7.1% are singletons. A further study also used this sample, focusing on T cells expressing NK-cell markers.

The source material was CD8+ T cells sorted from blood. This sequence was found in a woman aged 18-29 years in good health. The V gene is TRBV10-3, the J gene TRBJ2-3; D possibly corresponds to TRBD2 (5 bases). The CDR3 nucleotides are TGTGCCATCAGTCCGAGGGCATTGGCTAGCACAGATACGCAGTATTTT. It codes for CAISPRALASTDTQYF.